The T cell receptor beta chain under discussion was sequenced for a study of T cells after yellow fever vaccination. There are many counts of this clonotype. The CDR3 totals 14 residues. Germline CDR1 and CDR2: SEHNR and FQNEAQ (reference sequence). V lost 5 bases and J lost 7, with 17 bases in between. TCRdb re-called the 5' RACE reads with MiXCR, one entry per CDR3 protein. The table has approximately 70,000 distinct CDR3 sequences, about 6% seen once. This TCR was sampled from a man aged 18-30 years who received the YFV17D yellow fever vaccine. The chain combines TRBV7-9 with TRBJ1-2; D unresolved. The material was CD8+ T cells sorted from PBMCs, obtained around 45 days after the first yellow fever vaccination. CDR3 residues: CASSHSAPLRGYTF. As DNA, the CDR3 is TGTGCCAGCAGCCACAGTGCCCCTCTACGTGGCTACACCTTC.